This entry concerns a single TCR beta chain. Its specificity is not known. Clones were sequenced by immunoSEQ multiplex PCR, and TCRdb holds only the in-frame ones, with some missing. Of 150,000 or so clones in the sample, around nine tenths were seen once. This record belongs to a study of T cell responses to AZD1222 COVID-19 vaccine. Whole-study context: Doses given second, at about 4 or about 12 weeks, were pooled. Study-level results: Only a handful of AZD1222 recipients tested seropositive at baseline.

Germline V gene lookup returns CDR1 SGHRS and CDR2 YFSETQ. Trimming cost V 0 bases and J 1 base, with 8 bases left between them. The CDR3 totals 14 residues. The J gene is TRBJ2-7, the V gene TRBV5-1; D is uncertain. The receptor was derived from an adult in good health. Sequences were derived from peripheral blood, sampled on day 0 of AZD1222 vaccination. This CDR3 is CASSLGGGSYEQYF. The CDR3 coding sequence is TGCGCCAGCAGCTTGGGGGGTGGGTCCTACGAGCAGTACTTC.